Reported below is one T cell receptor (beta chain). This sample was taken from a study of CD8 T cells in Susac syndrome. Treatment-naive patients with stable or active relapsing-remitting disease served as multiple sclerosis controls. TEMRA cells were FACS-enriched, and CD8+ and CD4+ T cells were isolated negatively. The CDR3 length is 13 residues. V gave up 5 bases and J gave up 6 bases; unmatched junction bases: 6. The authors reverse transcribed roughly 0.5 to 1 ug RNA with random hexamers. TCRdb independently ran MiXCR on the immunoSEQ multiplex PCR reads; one entry per CDR3 protein. This repertoire shows some 140,000 distinct CDR3 sequences, approximately 79% found once; its top ten account for roughly 0.53%.

The clonotype comes from a human donor with multiple sclerosis. Source material: CD8+ T cells from PBMCs. The chain combines TRBV12-3 or TRBV12-4 with TRBJ1-2, with 7 bases that match TRBD1. The CDR3 DNA reads TGTGCCAGCAGTCCGATGACAGGGCATGGCTACACCTTC. Protein: CASSPMTGHGYTF.